Below are 27 T cell receptor beta chains sequenced from a single sample in a study of T cells in Graves' hyperthyroidism and ophthalmopathy. Amplified TCR beta CDR3 regions derived from RNA transcripts. The study used the HTBI primer set for a first-round RT-PCR of the TCR CDR3. TCRdb ran MiXCR on the multiplex PCR reads and lists one entry per CDR3 protein. This table holds about 300,000 distinct CDR3 sequences, approximately 26% found once. Sequences were obtained from blood. These receptors all come from a man aged 35 to 55 with Graves' hyperthyroidism that later progressed to Graves' ophthalmopathy.

This clonotype came up many times. This chain uses TRBV12-3 or TRBV12-4 with TRBJ1-3; D uncertain. The CDR3 length is 16 residues. V gave up 3 bases and J gave up 1 base, with 13 bases separating them. In DNA form, the CDR3 reads TGTGCCAGCAGTTTTGGCAGGTCTTGGTCTGGAAACACCATATATTTT. Amino acids: CASSFGRSWSGNTIYF.

The gene calls are TRBV15 and TRBJ2-5; 9 bases agree with TRBD2. This CDR3 is 17 amino acids long. Germline CDR1 LNHNV, CDR2 YYDKDF (reference sequence). The junction had 8 bases not matched to a gene; V was cut back by 1 base and J by 2 bases. This CDR3 is CATSRGGLAGRQETQYF. DNA of the CDR3: TGTGCCACCAGCAGAGGGGGCCTAGCGGGGCGACAAGAGACCCAGTACTTC.

This clonotype was seen repeatedly, ten times or more. The rearrangement uses TRBV4-1 and TRBJ2-6; D not certain. Germline values: CDR1 MGHRA, CDR2 YSYEKL. Trimming took 1 base from V and 7 from J, leaving 17 bases between them. The CDR3 totals 17 residues. Written as DNA, the CDR3 is TGCGCCAGCAGCCAAGTTGGCAAGGGAAAGATAGCCAACGTCCTGACTTTC. Translated, it gives CASSQVGKGKIANVLTF.

This clonotype was recorded at least ten times. The genes are TRBV20-1 and TRBJ2-7, with 12 positions matching TRBD2. J was trimmed by 3 bases and V by 4 bases; bases with no gene match: 10. CDR1 is DFQATT, CDR2 SNEGSKA, per germline (reference sequence). The CDR3 totals 16 residues. CDR3 sequence (DNA): TGCAGTGCTATTGAAACTAGCGGGAGGAGGGTCTACGAGCAGTACTTC. Translated: CSAIETSGRRVYEQYF.

This chain connects TRBV6-5 to TRBJ2-7; D unresolved. The CDR3 runs 14 residues. Germline V gene data show CDR1 as MNHEY and CDR2 as SVGAGI. V was cut by 0 bases and J by 1 base, with 7 bases left in between. Here the CDR3 DNA reads TGTGCCAGCAGTTACTCACCCAGATCCTACGAGCAGTACTTC. This codes for CASSYSPRSYEQYF.

The chain employs TRBV12-3 or TRBV12-4 and TRBJ2-7; D unclear. Trimming took 0 bases from V and 9 from J, leaving 12 bases between them. The CDR3 contains 13 residues. The CDR3: CASSLALQQAQYF. The CDR3 DNA reads TGTGCCAGCAGTTTAGCGCTCCAGCAGGCGCAGTACTTC.

The table lists this clonotype with many counts. The rearrangement links TRBV7-9 to TRBJ2-7, with D maybe TRBD1 (6 bases). With 2 bases removed from V and 7 bases from J, the gap between germline ends came to 15 bases. CDR1 and CDR2 (germline): SEHNR, FQNEAQ (reference sequence). This CDR3 is 14 amino acids long. The CDR3 is CASSLRTGSREQYF. CDR3 DNA sequence: TGTGCCAGCAGCTTACGCACAGGGTCCCGAGAGCAGTACTTC.

This clonotype has ten or more counts. The chain couples TRBV6-2 or TRBV6-3 to TRBJ1-1; perhaps TRBD1 as D (6 bases). V shed 0 bases and J shed 8 bases, with 7 bases lying between them. Germline CDR1 is MNHEY and CDR2 is SVGEGT. The CDR3 has 12 residues. CDR3 protein: CASSYSGAEAFF. CDR3 nucleotides: TGTGCCAGCAGTTACTCGGGGGCAGAAGCTTTCTTT.

This clonotype was detected ten times or more. The chain couples TRBV3-1 to TRBJ1-1, with 7 bases that match TRBD1. CDR1 and CDR2 (germline): LGHDT, YNNKEL (reference sequence). Germline trimming cut 4 bases from V and 3 bases from J; bases unmatched to any gene: 17. CDR3 length: 18 residues. The CDR3 spells CASSPAGLKGAIDTEAFF. The DNA of the CDR3 is TGTGCCAGCAGCCCGGCAGGACTTAAGGGGGCAATCGACACTGAAGCTTTCTTT.

This clonotype was seen ten or more times. The chain employs TRBV6-5 and TRBJ2-7, with 10 bases fitting TRBD2. V dropped 6 bases and J dropped 2; count of bases not matched to a gene: 7. Germline CDR1 is MNHEY and CDR2 is SVGAGI. This CDR3 has 15 residues. CDR3: CASSMSGRGTYEQYF. CDR3 sequence (DNA): TGTGCCAGCAGCATGAGCGGGAGGGGAACCTACGAGCAGTACTTC.

This clonotype was picked up many times. The V call is TRBV10-3, the J call TRBJ1-1, with unresolved D. CDR3 length: 14 residues. Germline CDR1 reads ENHRY; CDR2 reads SYGVKD. The V end was cut by 6 bases, the J end by 2 bases, with 13 bases between. The CDR3 reads CAIRGSVRNTEAFF. CDR3 nucleotide sequence: TGTGCCATCAGGGGGAGTGTGCGAAACACTGAAGCTTTCTTT.

This chain uses TRBV6-1 with TRBJ2-7; D call uncertain. This CDR3 is 14 amino acids long. Trimming removed 2 bases from V and 2 bases from J, with 10 bases in between. Germline assignment: CDR1 MNHNS and CDR2 SASEGT. The CDR3 loop is CASSELGKTYEQYF. The CDR3 bases are TGTGCCAGCAGTGAATTGGGCAAAACCTACGAGCAGTACTTC.

This clonotype was observed many times. The junction departs from germline at one end; a sequencing error may be responsible. The J gene is TRBJ2-7, the V gene TRBV12-3 or TRBV12-4; TRBD1 might be the D (5 bases). This CDR3 has 13 amino acids. The CDR3: CASSLGAPYEQYF. In nucleotides, the CDR3 is TGTGCCAGCAGCTTAGGGGCGCCCTACGAGCAGTACTTC.

This clonotype was counted many times. The chain links TRBV28 to TRBJ1-1, with D possibly being TRBD1 (6 bases). Trimming removed 3 bases from V and 3 bases from J, with 20 bases in between. Germline loops: CDR1 MDHEN, CDR2 SYDVKM. The CDR3 is 17 residues long. CDR3 sequence (DNA): TGTGCCAGCAGTTTGATCCGAGGGGGGGACGTGTACACTGAAGCTTTCTTT. Residues: CASSLIRGGDVYTEAFF.

This clonotype occurred many times. This chain connects TRBV6-5 to TRBJ1-1, with 7 nucleotides matching TRBD1. The CDR3 runs 12 residues. In germline, CDR1 is MNHEY, CDR2 SVGAGI. Unmatched junction bases numbered 6, after V lost 6 bases and J lost 8 bases. In DNA, the CDR3 is TGTGCCAGCAGCTACAGGGGAAGGGAAGCTTTCTTT. Protein: CASSYRGREAFF.

This clonotype was counted many times. One junction end does not reproduce the germline sequence, and a read error may be involved. The chain recombines TRBV7-3 with TRBJ1-1; 8 bases line up with TRBD1. The V gene's germline CDR1 is SGHTA and CDR2 FQGTGA. CDR3 length: 14 residues. CDR3 sequence: CASSPGGVNAEAFF. CDR3 bases: TGTGCCAGCAGCCCAGGGGGCGTGAACGCTGAAGCTTTCTTT.

This clonotype showed up many times. The chain couples TRBV12-3 or TRBV12-4 to TRBJ1-2, with 8 nucleotides matching TRBD1. The CDR3 contains 14 residues. After removal of 7 bases from V and 2 bases from J, the junction contained 6 bases not matched to a gene. The CDR3 is CASNPTGDNYGYTF. CDR3 in DNA: TGTGCCAGCAACCCGACAGGGGACAACTATGGCTACACCTTC.

This clonotype was counted many times. V is TRBV5-1 and J is TRBJ2-7, with D unclear. CDR1 is SGHRS and CDR2 is YFSETQ in the germline V gene. V shed 6 bases and J shed 3 bases, with 13 bases lying between them. The length of the CDR3 is 13 residues. The CDR3 sequence is CASKGWSGYEQYF. The DNA of the CDR3 is TGCGCCAGCAAAGGGTGGTCGGGCTACGAGCAGTACTTC.

This clonotype has at least ten counts. The genes are TRBV12-3 or TRBV12-4 and TRBJ1-6; D not certain. The V end was cut by 6 bases, the J end by 7 bases, with 7 bases between. The CDR3 sequence is 12 residues long. The CDR3 here is CASSQQNSPLHF. The CDR3 coding sequence is TGTGCCAGCAGCCAACAGAATTCACCCCTCCACTTT.

This clonotype was picked up many times. CDR3 DNA sequence: TGTGCCAGCGGCCCTAGCGGGAGGCCGTCAGGATACGAGCAGTACTTC. This encodes CASGPSGRPSGYEQYF. The rearrangement uses TRBV28 and TRBJ2-7; 11 positions agree with TRBD2. Germline CDR1 and CDR2: MDHEN and SYDVKM. The CDR3 contains 16 residues. Trimming at V came to 8 bases and at J to 4 bases, leaving 13 bases not matched to a gene.

This clonotype was recorded at least ten times. Written as DNA, the CDR3 is TGTGCCTGGAGCGCGAGTCGAGTAGGGACCGGGGAGCTGTTTTTT. This codes for CAWSASRVGTGELFF. The rearrangement links TRBV30 to TRBJ2-2; the D is unclear. This CDR3 has 15 residues. The V and J ends lost 3 bases and 5 bases respectively, with 16 bases between them. CDR1 GTSNPN and CDR2 SVGIG come from the germline V gene (reference sequence).

Many counts were recorded for this clonotype. Germline and junction disagree at one end, which may indicate a read error. This sequence joins TRBV2 and TRBJ2-2; D is possibly TRBD2 (5 bases). The germline CDR1 and CDR2 sequences are SNHLY and FYNNEI. CDR3 length: 12 residues. The CDR3: CASAAHTGELLF. The CDR3 nucleotides read TGTGCCAGCGCAGCACACACCGGGGAGCTGCTTTTT.

This clonotype was counted between two and nine times. The genes are TRBV25-1 and TRBJ2-5, with a weak D call TRBD1 (7 bases). V lost 5 bases to trimming and J lost 4 bases, with 14 bases between them. The germline V gene has CDR1 MGHDK and CDR2 SYGVNS. The CDR3 has 14 amino acids. The CDR3 DNA sequence: TGTGCCAGCAGTTCGAGCCAGGGGGGAGAGACCCAGTACTTC. Its protein is CASSSSQGGETQYF. The full variable domain, its missing parts supplied by reference TRBV25-1 and TRBJ2-5, is EADIYQTPRYLVIGTGKKITLECSQTMGHDKMYWYQQDPGMELHLIHYSYGVNSTEKGDLSSESTVSRIRTEHFPLTLESARPSHTSQYLCASSSSQGGETQYFGPGTRLLVL.

This clonotype was seen only once. The CDR3 loop reads CASSINSLNTEAFF. CDR3 nucleotide sequence: TGTGCCAGTAGTATAAACAGCTTGAACACTGAAGCTTTCTTT. The chain uses TRBV19 and TRBJ1-1, with no clear D. The V end was cut by 2 bases, the J end by 0 bases, with 7 bases between. The CDR3 runs 14 residues. The germline gives CDR1 LNHDA, CDR2 SQIVND (reference sequence).

The chain carries TRBV9 and TRBJ2-5; the D is unclear. CDR1 is SGDLS and CDR2 is YYNGEE in the germline V gene. The CDR3 covers 15 residues. V lost 0 bases to trimming and J lost 0 bases, with 9 bases between them. The chain's CDR3 is CASSVGHEDQETQYF. CDR3 DNA sequence: TGTGCCAGCAGCGTAGGCCACGAAGACCAAGAGACCCAGTACTTC.

This clonotype has only a few counts. The chain recombines TRBV5-5 with TRBJ2-5; 9 bases are shared with TRBD1. V dropped 4 bases and J dropped 5; count of bases not matched to a gene: 6. This CDR3 region has 14 residues. Germline V gives CDR1 SGHKS, CDR2 YYEKEE (reference sequence). For the CDR3, the DNA is TGTGCCAGCAGCCAGAGGACAGGGGAGGAGACCCAGTACTTC. Its protein is CASSQRTGEETQYF.

This clonotype came up many times. This sequence joins TRBV5-5 and TRBJ1-2; D is unresolved. The CDR3 runs to 14 residues. Germline-derived CDR1 and CDR2 are SGHKS and YYEKEE (reference sequence). The ends were cut back, 2 bases at V and 3 bases at J, with 11 bases in the middle. The CDR3 loop is CASSLSGPDYGYTF. The CDR3 bases are TGTGCCAGCAGCTTATCCGGGCCTGACTATGGCTACACCTTC.